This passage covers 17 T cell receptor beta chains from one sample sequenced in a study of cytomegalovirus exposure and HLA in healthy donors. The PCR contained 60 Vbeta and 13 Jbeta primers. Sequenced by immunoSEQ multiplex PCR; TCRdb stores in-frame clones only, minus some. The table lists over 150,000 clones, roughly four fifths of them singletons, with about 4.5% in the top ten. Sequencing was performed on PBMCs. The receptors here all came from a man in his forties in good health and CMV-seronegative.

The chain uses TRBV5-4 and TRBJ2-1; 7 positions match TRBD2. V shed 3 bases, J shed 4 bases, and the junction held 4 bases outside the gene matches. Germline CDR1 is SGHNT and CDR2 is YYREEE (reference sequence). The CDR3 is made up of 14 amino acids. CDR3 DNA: TGTGCCAGCAGCTCACCGGGACTATACAATGAGCAGTTCTTC. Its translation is CASSSPGLYNEQFF.

The CDR3 spells CASSITAGQANYGYTF. Here the CDR3 DNA reads TGTGCCAGTAGTATAACGGCTGGGCAAGCTAACTATGGCTACACCTTC. The chain combines TRBV19 with TRBJ1-2; no reliable D call. Germline CDR1 is LNHDA and CDR2 is SQIVND (reference sequence). There are 16 residues in the CDR3. Trimming cost V 2 bases and J 0 bases, with 13 bases left between them.

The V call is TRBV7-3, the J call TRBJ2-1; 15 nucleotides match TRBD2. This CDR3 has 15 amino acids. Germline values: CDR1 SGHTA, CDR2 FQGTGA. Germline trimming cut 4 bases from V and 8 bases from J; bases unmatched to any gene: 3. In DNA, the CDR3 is TGTGCCAGCAGCTCCGGACTAGCGGGGGGGCATGAGCAGTTCTTC. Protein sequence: CASSSGLAGGHEQFF.

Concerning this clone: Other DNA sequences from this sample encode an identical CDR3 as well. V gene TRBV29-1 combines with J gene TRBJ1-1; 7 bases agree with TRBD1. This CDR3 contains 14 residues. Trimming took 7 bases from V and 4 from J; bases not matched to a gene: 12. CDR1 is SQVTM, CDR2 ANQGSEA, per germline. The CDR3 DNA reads TGCAGCGCCGTGACAGGGTGGTATAGCACTGAAGCTTTCTTT. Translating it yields CSAVTGWYSTEAFF.

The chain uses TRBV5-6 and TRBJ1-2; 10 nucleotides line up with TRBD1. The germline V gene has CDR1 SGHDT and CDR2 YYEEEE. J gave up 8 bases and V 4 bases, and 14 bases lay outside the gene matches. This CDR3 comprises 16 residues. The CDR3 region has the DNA TGTGCCAGCAGCACCGGGACAGGGGCCCTTTTGTACGGCTACACCTTC. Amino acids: CASSTGTGALLYGYTF.

The CDR3 region is CASSATGQLNQPQHF. The CDR3 bases are TGTGCCAGCAGCGCGACCGGACAGCTCAATCAGCCCCAGCATTTT. The chain has TRBV9 and TRBJ1-5; perhaps TRBD1 as D (6 bases). The CDR3 is made up of 15 amino acids. The ends were cut back, 3 bases at V and 3 bases at J, with 13 bases in the middle. The germline CDR1 and CDR2 sequences are SGDLS and YYNGEE.

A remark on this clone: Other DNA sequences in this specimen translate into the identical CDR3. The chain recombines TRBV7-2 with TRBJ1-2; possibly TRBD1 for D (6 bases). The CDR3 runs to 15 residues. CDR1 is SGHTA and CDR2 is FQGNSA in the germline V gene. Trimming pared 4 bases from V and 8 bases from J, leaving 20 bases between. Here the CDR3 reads CASSSQQGGLGGYTF. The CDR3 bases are TGTGCCAGCAGCTCCCAACAGGGTGGGTTGGGCGGCTACACCTTC.

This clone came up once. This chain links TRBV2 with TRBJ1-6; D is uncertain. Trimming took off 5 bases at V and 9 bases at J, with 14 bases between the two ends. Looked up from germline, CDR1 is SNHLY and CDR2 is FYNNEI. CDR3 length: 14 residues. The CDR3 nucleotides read TGTGCCAGCAGTCGAAATCCCGGTAGTTCACCCCTCCACTTT. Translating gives CASSRNPGSSPLHF.

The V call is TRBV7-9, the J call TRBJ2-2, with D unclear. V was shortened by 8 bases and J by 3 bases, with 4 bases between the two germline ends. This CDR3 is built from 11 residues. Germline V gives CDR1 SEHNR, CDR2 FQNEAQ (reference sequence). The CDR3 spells CASGHTGELFF. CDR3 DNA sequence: TGTGCCAGCGGCCACACCGGGGAGCTGTTTTTT. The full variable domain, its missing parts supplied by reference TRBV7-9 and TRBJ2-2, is DTGVSQNPRHKITKRGQNVTFRCDPISEHNRLYWYRQTLGQGPEFLTYFQNEAQLEKSRLLSDRFSAERPKGSFSTLEIQRTEQGDSAMYLCASGHTGELFFGEGSRLTVL.

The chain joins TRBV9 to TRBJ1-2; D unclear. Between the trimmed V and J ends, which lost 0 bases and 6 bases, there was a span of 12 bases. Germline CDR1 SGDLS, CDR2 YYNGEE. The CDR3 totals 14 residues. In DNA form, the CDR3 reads TGTGCCAGCAGCGTAGCTTCCGGGTGGGATGGCTACACCTTC. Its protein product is CASSVASGWDGYTF.

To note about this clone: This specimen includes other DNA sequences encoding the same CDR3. For the CDR3, the DNA is TGTGCCAGCAGTTACCCCTCTGCGGGCGGTTATTCACCCCTCCACTTT. This codes for CASSYPSAGGYSPLHF. This sequence joins TRBV6-5 and TRBJ1-6; D is undetermined. CDR1 MNHEY and CDR2 SVGAGI come from the germline V gene. This CDR3 spans 16 amino acids. Trimming pared 2 bases from V and 8 bases from J, leaving 16 bases between.

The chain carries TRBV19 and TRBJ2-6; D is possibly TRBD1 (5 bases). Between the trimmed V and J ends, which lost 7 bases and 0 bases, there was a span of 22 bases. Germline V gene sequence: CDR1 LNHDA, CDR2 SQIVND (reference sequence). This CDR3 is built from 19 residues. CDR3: CASTPETGARVSGANVLTF. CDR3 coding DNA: TGTGCCAGTACTCCCGAAACAGGAGCAAGAGTCTCTGGGGCCAACGTCCTGACTTTC.

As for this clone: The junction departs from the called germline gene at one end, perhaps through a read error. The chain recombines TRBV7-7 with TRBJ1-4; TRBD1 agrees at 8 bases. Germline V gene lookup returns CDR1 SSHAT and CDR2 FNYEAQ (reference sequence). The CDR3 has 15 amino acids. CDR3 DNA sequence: TGTGCTAGCAGCTTAGGGGGACAGGCTAATGAAAAACTGTTTTTT. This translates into CASSLGGQANEKLFF. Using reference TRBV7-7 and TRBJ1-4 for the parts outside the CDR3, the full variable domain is GAGVSQSPRYKVTKRGQDVTLRCDPISSHATLYWYQQALGQGPEFLTYFNYEAQPDKSGLPSDRFSAERPEGSISTLTIQRTEQRDSAMYRCASSLGGQANEKLFFGSGTQLSVL.

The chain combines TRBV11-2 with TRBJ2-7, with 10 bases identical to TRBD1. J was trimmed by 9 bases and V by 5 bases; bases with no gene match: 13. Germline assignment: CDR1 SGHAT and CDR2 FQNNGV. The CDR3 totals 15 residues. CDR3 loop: CASSPSRGDRGLQYF. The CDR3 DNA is TGTGCCAGCAGCCCCTCCCGTGGGGACAGGGGATTGCAGTACTTC.

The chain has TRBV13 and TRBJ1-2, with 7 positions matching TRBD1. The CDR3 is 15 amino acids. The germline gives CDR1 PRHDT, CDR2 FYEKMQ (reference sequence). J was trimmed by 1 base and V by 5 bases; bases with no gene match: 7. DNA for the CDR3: TGTGCCAGCAGCACAACAGGGGATATTAACTATGGCTACACCTTC. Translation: CASSTTGDINYGYTF.

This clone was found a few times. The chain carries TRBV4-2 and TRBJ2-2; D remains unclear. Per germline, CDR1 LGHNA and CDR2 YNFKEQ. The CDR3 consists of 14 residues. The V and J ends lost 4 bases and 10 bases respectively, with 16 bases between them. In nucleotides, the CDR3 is TGTGCCAGCAGCCCGTCCTTACTGTCCGAGGAGCTGTTTTTT. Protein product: CASSPSLLSEELFF.

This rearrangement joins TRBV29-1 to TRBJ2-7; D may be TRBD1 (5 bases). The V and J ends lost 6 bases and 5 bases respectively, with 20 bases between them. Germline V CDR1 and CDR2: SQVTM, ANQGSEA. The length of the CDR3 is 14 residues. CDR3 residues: CSVTPVSRVNEQYF. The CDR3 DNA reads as TGCAGCGTCACACCCGTGTCCAGGGTCAACGAGCAGTACTTC.